Listed here are 28 T cell receptor beta chains from one sample, sequenced in a study of T cell repertoires in cytomegalovirus infection. TCRdb processed the reads anew with MiXCR; each CDR3 protein has one entry. Here the sample spans roughly 500,000 distinct CDR3 sequences, roughly 10% being singletons. What was sequenced was PBMCs. Every receptor here comes from a human donor in good health (CMV status not recorded). Some clones in this sample may be carry-over from other donors' samples.

This clonotype came up a few times. The chain uses TRBV29-1 and TRBJ1-2; 9 nucleotides line up with TRBD1. The length of the CDR3 is 14 residues. The germline gives CDR1 SQVTM, CDR2 ANQGSEA. Germline trimming cut 6 bases from V and 4 bases from J; bases unmatched to any gene: 9. The CDR3 region has the DNA TGCAGCGTCCGGACAGGGGTGAAGAGCTATGGCTACACCTTC. It translates to CSVRTGVKSYGYTF.

This chain connects TRBV28 to TRBJ1-5; the D gene is possibly TRBD1 (6 bases). V shed 6 bases and J shed 0 bases, with 15 bases lying between them. The V gene's germline CDR1 is MDHEN and CDR2 SYDVKM. This CDR3 has 16 residues. The chain's CDR3 is CASRLPGGRSNQPQHF. In nucleotides, the CDR3 is TGTGCCAGCAGACTACCTGGGGGGCGTAGCAATCAGCCCCAGCATTTT.

This clonotype has more than one count but fewer than ten. The genes are TRBV11-2 and TRBJ2-3, with a weak D call TRBD2 (6 bases). This CDR3 has 18 amino acids. The V gene's germline CDR1 is SGHAT and CDR2 FQNNGV. The V gene lost 4 bases and the J gene lost 2 bases, with 22 bases spanning the gap. CDR3 loop: CASSSLGDSGFYTDTQYF. The CDR3, as DNA: TGTGCCAGCAGCTCCCTGGGCGATAGCGGTTTCTACACAGATACGCAGTATTTT.

The gene calls are TRBV6-1 and TRBJ2-3; 11 bases fit TRBD2. CDR3 length: 15 residues. Unmatched junction bases numbered 5, after V lost 5 bases and J lost 4 bases. Germline CDR1 and CDR2: MNHNS and SASEGT. The CDR3 here is CASSNSGGAPDTQYF. The CDR3 DNA reads as TGTGCCAGCAGTAATAGCGGGGGGGCCCCAGATACGCAGTATTTT.

This clonotype was detected many times. This chain links TRBV7-6 with TRBJ2-5; D gene uncertain. Germline V lookup: CDR1 SGHVS, CDR2 FNYEAQ. The length of the CDR3 is 12 residues. V dropped 3 bases and J dropped 4 bases, with 6 bases sitting between them. The CDR3, as DNA: TGTGCCAGCAGCTTCGCGACAGAGACCCAGTACTTC. It encodes CASSFATETQYF.

This clonotype was observed a handful of times. The chain's CDR3 is CASSSGTSSYEQYF. The CDR3 coding sequence is TGTGCCAGCAGTTCCGGGACTAGTAGCTACGAGCAGTACTTC. V and J are TRBV27 and TRBJ2-7, with 8 bases aligning to TRBD2. Germline lookup yields CDR1 MNHEY and CDR2 SMNVEV (reference sequence). The trim removed 4 bases at V and 3 bases at J, leaving 5 bases unmatched. CDR3 length: 14 residues.

The rearrangement links TRBV28 to TRBJ1-2; 10 bases are shared with TRBD1. This CDR3 contains 13 residues. After removal of 5 bases from V and 6 bases from J, the junction contained 3 bases not matched to a gene. Germline V lookup: CDR1 MDHEN, CDR2 SYDVKM. The CDR3: CASSRQGADGYTF. CDR3 coding DNA: TGTGCCAGCAGTCGACAGGGGGCGGATGGCTACACCTTC.

This clonotype showed up many times. The chain couples TRBV28 to TRBJ1-2; perhaps TRBD1 as D (5 bases). Germline lookup yields CDR1 MDHEN and CDR2 SYDVKM. The CDR3 covers 14 residues. Trimming pared 3 bases from V and 2 bases from J, leaving 10 bases between. CDR3 DNA: TGTGCCAGCAGTTTGGGGCAGAGGAACTATGGCTACACCTTC. It codes for CASSLGQRNYGYTF.

At least ten counts were recorded for this clonotype. Mismatch with germline at one junction end may stem from a read error. The chain is built from TRBV7-6 and TRBJ1-1, with D possibly being TRBD1 (5 bases). The CDR3 sequence is 14 residues long. Germline V gives CDR1 SGHVS, CDR2 FNYEAQ. CDR3 sequence: CASSVAPRGTEAFF. The CDR3 DNA reads TGTGCCAGCAGCGTAGCCCCGAGGGGCACTGAAGCTTTCTTT.

This clonotype was recorded many times. This chain joins TRBV29-1 and TRBJ2-1; D is uncertain. The CDR3 length is 12 residues. Germline CDR1 SQVTM, CDR2 ANQGSEA. Between the trimmed V and J ends, which lost 4 bases and 5 bases, there was a span of 9 bases. The CDR3 spells CSVVVLDNEQFF. The CDR3 region has the DNA TGCAGCGTTGTCGTGCTGGACAATGAGCAGTTCTTC.

This clonotype was seen ten or more times. The rearrangement uses TRBV5-1 and TRBJ2-1, with TRBD2 matching 9 bases. The CDR3 sequence is 14 residues long. J gave up 7 bases and V 0 bases, and 2 bases lay outside the gene matches. Germline V CDR1 and CDR2: SGHRS, YFSETQ. CDR3 nucleotide sequence: TGCGCCAGCAGCTTGGAGGCGGGAGGGAATGAGCAGTTCTTC. This codes for CASSLEAGGNEQFF.

This clonotype is a singleton in its sample. This may be a read error: a much more frequent sequence differs by one nucleotide. Here the CDR3 DNA reads TGTGCCATCAGTGGGGGCCAGGGGGCGAGGACCCGGGAGCTGTTTTTT. Translated: CAISGGQGARTRELFF. This chain connects TRBV10-3 to TRBJ2-2, with 8 bases lining up with TRBD1. This CDR3 has 16 residues. Germline assignment: CDR1 ENHRY and CDR2 SYGVKD. V trimming: 4 bases; J trimming: 9 bases; junction bases outside the gene matches: 13.

This rearrangement joins TRBV29-1 to TRBJ2-2; tentatively, D is TRBD1 or TRBD2 (6 bases each). Deletions cut 6 bases from V and 2 bases from J, with 13 bases between. There are 14 residues in the CDR3. Germline V gives CDR1 SQVTM, CDR2 ANQGSEA. CDR3 region: CSVPGGPNTGELFF. CDR3 nucleotide sequence: TGCAGCGTCCCCGGGGGCCCCAACACCGGGGAGCTGTTTTTT.

The sample holds many counts of this clonotype. The V call is TRBV24-1, the J call TRBJ2-7; unclear D gene. The V and J ends lost 2 bases and 2 bases respectively, with 18 bases between them. The CDR3 has 17 residues. The V gene's germline CDR1 is KGHDR and CDR2 SFDVKD. The DNA of the CDR3 is TGTGCCACCAGTGATTCACTTGCAGAGGACGGTACCTACGAGCAGTACTTC. Its translation: CATSDSLAEDGTYEQYF.

This clonotype was picked up a small number of times. The V call is TRBV19, the J call TRBJ2-2, with a tentative D call TRBD1 (5 bases). From germline, CDR1 is LNHDA and CDR2 SQIVND (reference sequence). The CDR3 contains 14 residues. Trimming took off 5 bases at V and 5 bases at J, with 12 bases between the two ends. CDR3 sequence reads: CASSPSPGTGELFF. As DNA, the CDR3 is TGTGCCAGTAGTCCCTCCCCAGGGACCGGGGAGCTGTTTTTT.

This clonotype was seen at least ten times. This sequence joins TRBV7-9 and TRBJ2-1; D may correspond to TRBD1 or TRBD2 (6 bases each). CDR1 is SEHNR, CDR2 FQNEAQ, per germline (reference sequence). The CDR3 covers 14 residues. V lost 3 bases and J lost 6, with 12 bases in between. This CDR3 is CASSLGGGGNEQFF. The DNA for the CDR3 is TGTGCCAGCAGCTTGGGTGGAGGGGGCAATGAGCAGTTCTTC.

This clonotype came up many times. The V and J genes are TRBV2 and TRBJ2-7; 10 nucleotides match TRBD1. The CDR3 length is 14 residues. Per the germline V gene, CDR1 is SNHLY and CDR2 is FYNNEI. Losses at the gene ends were 5 bases for V and 2 bases for J; bases not matched to a gene: 3. The CDR3 here is CASSTGQGAYEQYF. CDR3 DNA sequence: TGTGCCAGCAGTACCGGACAGGGGGCCTACGAGCAGTACTTC.

This clonotype has just a few counts. The chain is built from TRBV30 and TRBJ1-1, with D perhaps TRBD1 (5 bases). CDR1 and CDR2 from the germline V gene are GTSNPN and SVGIG (reference sequence). The CDR3 is made up of 13 amino acids. The V end was cut by 4 bases, the J end by 0 bases, with 9 bases between. The CDR3 sequence is CAWTRDLNTEAFF. The CDR3, as DNA: TGTGCCTGGACTAGGGACTTGAACACTGAAGCTTTCTTT.

There are many counts of this clonotype. The J gene is TRBJ2-5, the V gene TRBV7-2; D remains ambiguous. In germline, CDR1 is SGHTA, CDR2 FQGNSA. V lost 2 bases to trimming and J lost 1 base, with 8 bases between them. CDR3 length: 14 residues. CDR3 in DNA: TGTGCCAGCAGCTTATCAACAGCCCAAGAGACCCAGTACTTC. Encoded protein: CASSLSTAQETQYF.

This clonotype appeared many times. V gene TRBV6-1 combines with J gene TRBJ1-3; TRBD1 matches 7 bases. The CDR3 spans 14 residues. After removal of 7 bases from V and 1 base from J, the junction contained 4 bases not matched to a gene. Germline V lookup: CDR1 MNHNS, CDR2 SASEGT. This chain's CDR3 is CASNPTGSGNTIYF. The CDR3 DNA is TGTGCCAGCAATCCGACAGGGTCTGGAAACACCATATATTTT.

The chain employs TRBV20-1 and TRBJ2-3, with D perhaps given as TRBD1 or TRBD2 (6 bases each). The V and J ends lost 5 bases and 3 bases respectively, with 15 bases between them. This CDR3 is 14 amino acids long. The germline V gene has CDR1 DFQATT and CDR2 SNEGSKA (reference sequence). The CDR3 DNA sequence: TGCAGTGCTCTCGGGGGCCGTCGGACAGATACGCAGTATTTT. Amino acids: CSALGGRRTDTQYF.

The sample holds many counts of this clonotype. The chain is built from TRBV29-1 and TRBJ2-1, with D unclear. V was pared by 1 base and J by 7 bases, with 14 bases between. The CDR3 extends over 14 amino acids. Germline V gene lookup returns CDR1 SQVTM and CDR2 ANQGSEA. CDR3 residues: CSVEGSSVWNEQFF. The CDR3 bases are TGCAGCGTTGAAGGTTCTAGTGTATGGAATGAGCAGTTCTTC.

The sample holds a few counts of this clonotype. The V gene is TRBV9, the J gene TRBJ1-1, with 11 bases fitting TRBD1. Germline assignment: CDR1 SGDLS and CDR2 YYNGEE. CDR3 size: 17 residues. V trimming: 2 bases; J trimming: 5 bases; junction bases outside the gene matches: 11. The CDR3 coding sequence is TGTGCCAGCAGCGTTTTCGAACCGGGACAGGGGGTTACTGAAGCTTTCTTT. The encoded protein is CASSVFEPGQGVTEAFF.

In its sample, this clonotype was seen many times. The chain couples TRBV28 to TRBJ2-1; 11 bases are shared with TRBD2. Germline V gene data show CDR1 as MDHEN and CDR2 as SYDVKM. The CDR3 is 15 amino acids. The J segment lost 8 bases and the V segment lost 6 bases, leaving 9 bases of the junction unmatched. The CDR3 region is CASSPPGLAGDEQFF. The CDR3 DNA reads as TGTGCCAGCAGCCCCCCTGGACTAGCGGGCGATGAGCAGTTCTTC.

This clonotype was counted many times. V usage is TRBV28 and J usage is TRBJ1-5, with D perhaps matching TRBD1 (5 bases). The length of the CDR3 is 14 residues. V was cut by 1 base and J by 6 bases, with 10 bases left in between. Looked up from germline, CDR1 is MDHEN and CDR2 is SYDVKM. The DNA for the CDR3 is TGTGCCAGCAGTTTATTGACGGGGGGTCAGCCCCAGCATTTT. Translation: CASSLLTGGQPQHF.

This clonotype was observed at least ten times. This sequence joins TRBV15 and TRBJ2-5, with 11 bases fitting TRBD2. V dropped 0 bases and J dropped 2; count of bases not matched to a gene: 8. This CDR3 is built from 18 residues. From germline, CDR1 is LNHNV and CDR2 YYDKDF (reference sequence). The CDR3 DNA follows: TGTGCCACCAGCAGAGATAAGCCTAGCGGGGGGTCACAAGAGACCCAGTACTTC. It specifies CATSRDKPSGGSQETQYF.

J is TRBJ2-5 and V is TRBV25-1; a possible D gene is TRBD1 (6 bases). The V and J ends lost 3 bases and 4 bases respectively, with 12 bases between them. The germline CDR1 and CDR2 sequences are MGHDK and SYGVNS. The CDR3 totals 14 residues. CDR3 in amino acids: CASSDPGVTETQYF. The CDR3 coding sequence is TGTGCCAGCAGTGACCCAGGGGTCACAGAGACCCAGTACTTC.

The sample holds many counts of this clonotype. Germline and junction disagree at one end, which may indicate a read error. The J gene is TRBJ1-2, the V gene TRBV6-1, with 9 bases fitting TRBD1. The CDR3 contains 12 residues. From germline, CDR1 is MNHNS and CDR2 SASEGT. The CDR3 loop is CASRTGGGGYSF. CDR3 nucleotides: TGTGCCAGCAGAACAGGGGGCGGTGGCTACAGCTTC.